Below, 2 T cell receptor beta chains from the same sample are listed, as sequenced in a study of T cell repertoires in cytomegalovirus infection. These receptors' antigens are unknown. TCRdb itself ran the reads through MiXCR, one entry per CDR3 protein. The sample holds roughly 920,000 distinct CDR3 sequences, roughly 30% seen once. The input for sequencing was cultured CD8+ T cells from PBMCs, taken from culture after CMV antigen stimulation. These receptors were collected from a human donor in good health (CMV status not recorded). Some clones in this sample may be carry-over from other donors' samples.

This clonotype has more than one count but fewer than ten. The chain recombines TRBV19 with TRBJ2-7; 9 nucleotides match TRBD1. V lost 6 bases, J lost 5 bases, and 5 bases stayed unmatched. CDR3 size: 13 residues. Germline loops: CDR1 LNHDA, CDR2 SQIVND (reference sequence). CDR3 sequence reads: CASSTTGGDEQYV. The CDR3 coding sequence is TGTGCCAGTAGCACGACAGGGGGTGACGAGCAGTACGTC.

In this sample, this clonotype turned up many times. This rearrangement joins TRBV7-9 to TRBJ2-1, with D perhaps matching TRBD1 (5 bases). This CDR3 contains 14 residues. Germline CDR1 and CDR2: SEHNR and FQNEAQ (reference sequence). Trimming left V 2 bases short and J 6 bases short, with 11 bases between. The CDR3 region is CASSLIRAGNEQFF. The DNA of the CDR3 is TGTGCCAGCAGCTTAATCAGGGCTGGCAATGAGCAGTTCTTC. The variable domain in full, with the rest retrieved from reference TRBV7-9 and TRBJ2-1, is DTGVSQNPRHKITKRGQNVTFRCDPISEHNRLYWYRQTLGQGPEFLTYFQNEAQLEKSRLLSDRFSAERPKGSFSTLEIQRTEQGDSAMYLCASSLIRAGNEQFFGPGTRLTVL.